Listed here is a single T cell receptor (beta chain). CDR3 length equals 16 residues. After removal of 3 bases from V and 3 bases from J, the junction contained 7 bases not matched to a gene. Germline V gives CDR1 SEHNR, CDR2 FQNEAQ (reference sequence). Profiled with immunoSEQ multiplex PCR; TCRdb holds only in-frame clones, not every one. The sample contains 200,000 to 250,000 clones, about 80% of which appear only once. This sample stems from a study of blood T cell repertoires in COVID-19. This TCR was recovered from a woman aged 50 to 60 who had been exposed to COVID-19. Sequencing was performed on PBMCs or T cells enriched from blood (not recorded which). The genes are TRBV7-9 and TRBJ1-5; 8 bases map to TRBD1. In nucleotides, the CDR3 is TGTGCCAGCAGCTTGGATGGGACAGGTGCCAATCAGCCCCAGCATTTT. This encodes CASSLDGTGANQPQHF.